Shown below are 10 T cell receptor beta chains from a single sample sequenced in a study of T-cell reconstitution after alpha-beta-depleted transplantation in children. The library targeted TCRbeta and was prepared with unique molecular identifiers. In TCRdb, the PCR reads were re-called with MiXCR into one record per CDR3 protein. Of around 270,000 distinct CDR3 sequences listed, over 7% are singletons. Study outcomes and limitations: It was newly produced T cells that mostly accounted for T-cell counts and diversity one year after transplant.

Their target antigens are unknown. The source was peripheral blood, collected 360 days after TCRalphabeta/CD19-depleted stem cell transplant. The receptors stem from a female patient aged 2 to 10 who had a stem cell transplant for Fanconi anemia, so the T cells may come from the graft donor.

This clonotype has just a few counts. CDR3 loop: CASIGRKGALGANVLTF. The CDR3 nucleotides are TGTGCCAGCATAGGGCGAAAGGGAGCCCTTGGGGCCAACGTCCTGACTTTC. The chain has TRBV28 and TRBJ2-6, with D maybe TRBD2 (5 bases). Germline CDR1 MDHEN, CDR2 SYDVKM. The germline V and J ends were trimmed by 7 bases and 3 bases, with 19 bases remaining between them. The length of the CDR3 is 17 residues.

This sequence joins TRBV2 and TRBJ1-4; no clear D. V was clipped by 6 bases and J by 6 bases, with 11 bases between them. The CDR3 has 13 amino acids. Germline CDR1 reads SNHLY; CDR2 reads FYNNEI. The CDR3: CASSREPYEKLFF. The CDR3 DNA reads TGTGCCAGCAGCCGGGAGCCTTATGAAAAACTGTTTTTT.

This clonotype was picked up many times. The J gene is TRBJ2-1, the V gene TRBV5-1; tentative D call: TRBD1 (5 bases). CDR3 length: 13 amino acids. With 4 bases removed from V and 5 bases from J, the gap between germline ends came to 10 bases. In germline, CDR1 is SGHRS, CDR2 YFSETQ. CDR3 in amino acids: CASSLRVDNEQFF. CDR3 DNA sequence: TGCGCCAGCAGCCTCAGGGTAGACAATGAGCAGTTCTTC.

There are many counts of this clonotype. V is TRBV12-3 or TRBV12-4 and J is TRBJ2-3; 10 nucleotides agree with TRBD1. J lost 4 bases, V lost 6 bases, and 13 bases had no gene match. This CDR3 spans 17 amino acids. CDR3 region: CASSQRPGQGIPDTQYF. CDR3 sequence (DNA): TGTGCCAGCAGCCAAAGACCGGGACAGGGGATTCCAGATACGCAGTATTTT.

In this sample, this clonotype turned up many times. The chain couples TRBV7-2 to TRBJ2-1; TRBD2 is a possible D gene (5 bases). Germline V CDR1 and CDR2: SGHTA, FQGNSA. With 1 base removed from V and 4 bases from J, the gap between germline ends came to 8 bases. This CDR3 has 14 amino acids. The CDR3 DNA sequence: TGTGCCAGCAGCTTAGAGGGAGTTTACAATGAGCAGTTCTTC. This gives the protein CASSLEGVYNEQFF.

Many counts were recorded for this clonotype. V usage is TRBV4-2 and J usage is TRBJ2-7; 7 bases align to TRBD2. Unmatched junction bases numbered 0, after V lost 2 bases and J lost 2 bases. Germline loops: CDR1 LGHNA, CDR2 YNFKEQ. This CDR3 has 13 residues. The CDR3 bases are TGTGCCAGCAGCCAACTAGCGGCCTACGAGCAGTACTTC. This translates into CASSQLAAYEQYF.

This clonotype appeared many times. This chain connects TRBV9 to TRBJ2-2; 9 positions match TRBD2. The CDR3 totals 14 residues. With V trimmed by 0 bases and J by 6 bases, 0 bases remained unmatched. CDR1 and CDR2 (germline): SGDLS, YYNGEE. CDR3 in DNA: TGTGCCAGCAGCGTAGTAGCGGGAGCCGGGGAGCTGTTTTTT. This gives the protein CASSVVAGAGELFF.

This clonotype occurred many times. The V call is TRBV5-1, the J call TRBJ1-1; D might be TRBD1 (6 bases). The CDR3 loop spans 11 amino acids. The ends were cut back, 2 bases at V and 8 bases at J, with 7 bases in the middle. From germline, CDR1 is SGHRS and CDR2 YFSETQ. The CDR3 loop reads CASSFGGEAFF. For the CDR3, the DNA is TGCGCCAGCAGCTTTGGGGGCGAAGCTTTCTTT.

There are many counts of this clonotype. J is TRBJ2-5 and V is TRBV20-1; 10 bases are shared with TRBD2. The CDR3 contains 15 residues. Germline lookup yields CDR1 DFQATT and CDR2 SNEGSKA (reference sequence). Unmatched junction bases numbered 10, after V lost 7 bases and J lost 2 bases. The CDR3 bases are TGCAGTGTCGGGGTAGCGGGGGGCCAGCAAGAGACCCAGTACTTC. Translating gives CSVGVAGGQQETQYF.

This clonotype was recorded many times. The CDR3 sequence is CSVAEGGLGAKNIQYF. DNA of the CDR3: TGCAGCGTCGCTGAGGGGGGTCTTGGAGCCAAAAACATTCAGTACTTC. The genes are TRBV29-1 and TRBJ2-4; D may be TRBD1 or TRBD2 (6 bases each). V was pared by 6 bases and J by 0 bases, with 18 bases between. CDR3 length: 16 residues. Germline lookup yields CDR1 SQVTM and CDR2 ANQGSEA.